This TCR beta chain appears in the sequencing data of a study of T cell responses to AZD1222 COVID-19 vaccine. Study-level findings and limits: The breadth and depth of Spike-specific TCRs increased once two AZD1222 doses had been given. Variant regions that are unmutated are reportedly the target of nearly half of spike-specific TCRs. White British people made up most donors, females outnumbered males, and clonal diversity was possibly underestimated. Spike was spanned by vaccine-associated CD4 TCRs, which were dominant at 160-218 and 743-854.

Germline CDR1 reads LNHDA; CDR2 reads SQIVND (reference sequence). The CDR3 runs 13 residues. Trimming shortened V by 6 bases and J by 7 bases, and 13 bases separated the two germline ends. Comments on this clone: Its antigen is not identified.

Sequencing was performed with immunoSEQ multiplex PCR; in TCRdb, only in-frame clones are kept and a portion is missing. Of about 81,000 clones listed, about 82% are singletons. This specimen was peripheral blood, taken 28 days after the second AZD1222 dose. The origin of this receptor is an adult who received the AZD1222 COVID-19 vaccine. The gene calls are TRBV19 and TRBJ1-5; no firm D call. The CDR3 DNA reads as TGTGCCAGTAGACCCGGGAGCGAGCAGCCCCAGCATTTT. Its translation is CASRPGSEQPQHF.